This TCR beta chain was sequenced during a study of blood T cell repertoires in COVID-19 (dated by TCRdb to the early 2020s). At the level of the whole study: The collaborator samples originated in the United States, Italy and Spain and spanned the acute and convalescent phases of COVID-19. The prospective study material was composed of cDNA or gDNA derived from T cells, B-cell-depleted T cells, or PBMCs. Deeply sampled blood TCRbeta repertoires from subjects exposed to, actively infected with, or recovered from COVID-19 were included in the dataset. A freely available public database, intended as a resource for researchers studying the immune response to SARS-CoV-2, is where the repertoires were released. Samples were obtained from the ongoing ImmuneRACE study (first 160 participants) and from 1,254 subjects provided by 6 global collaborators. Nearly every sample came with metadata listing a de-identified subject ID, COVID-19 status, age in years and sex. Where HLA class I and class II types were available, the types were taken from metadata supplied by the sample provider, not from assay-based typing.

About this clone itself: What this receptor recognizes is not known. Base qualities were left out, and no much larger clone turns up one base away.

One collaborating source in Seattle enrolled patients during active infection and followed them longitudinally through the course of disease. Whole blood was collected in K2EDTA tubes by collaborating institutions according to the institutions' own protocols. Collaborator samples were shipped for TCRbeta analysis as frozen whole blood, isolated PBMCs, or DNA extracted from either sample type. What the study reported, not specific to this receptor: The quantity of clinical and demographic metadata differed by source and by participant and was supplied without curation.

TCRbeta CDR3 regions were amplified from genomic DNA using the immunoSEQ Assay, a bias-controlled multiplex PCR. As for the original processing: The number of nucleated cells in each sample was estimated from the amplification of reference gene primers within the assay. To quantify the absolute abundance of each unique TCRbeta CDR3 rearrangement, sequence reads were collapsed and filtered. For each sample, productive Simpson clonality was calculated as the square root of Simpson's diversity index over productive rearrangements. Held by TCRdb, this immuneACCESS table contains in-frame sequences only and omits some clones. Under half of the omission traces to an unresolved V gene where checked; the cause of the rest is unknown. The DNA gave D and trimming, while V, J and clone size come from that table. The sample table shows 200,000 to 300,000 clones, and roughly 80% are seen once. Roughly 8% of the sample is taken by the ten largest.

The CDR3 measures 12 amino acids from cysteine to phenylalanine. Just the 36-base CDR3 DNA is kept, in frame starting at base 1. The germline V gene provides CDR1 KGHSH and CDR2 LQKENI. At the junction V is shortened by 3 bases and J by 5 bases, with 7 bases in between. The sample consisted of peripheral blood. The clonotype comes from a woman older than 75 with COVID-19, enrolled during active disease. The chain uses TRBV18 and TRBJ2-5; no D gene call is confident. The sequenced DNA is TGTGCCAGCTCACCGAGCCGGGAGACCCAGTACTTC. Translated, it reads CASSPSRETQYF.